The present T cell receptor (beta chain) was sequenced within a study of blood T cells in healthy people across ages. Whole-study results and caveats: Estimates based on one million T cells were treated as lower bounds.

J lost 11 bases, V lost 4 bases, and 9 bases had no gene match. The germline V gene encodes CDR1 SGHTA and CDR2 FQGNSA. There are 14 residues in the CDR3. To note about this clonotype: The antigen is undetermined.

Primers used in a second PCR of roughly 7 to 11 cycles were a sample-barcoded 5' primer and a J-beta primer mix. TCRdb itself ran the 5' RACE reads through MiXCR, one entry per CDR3 protein. The sample carries fewer than 1.5 million distinct CDR3 sequences, roughly 45% recorded once. The specimen sequenced was blood. This sequence was found in a woman younger than 35 in good health. J is TRBJ2-5 and V is TRBV7-2, with 11 bases identical to TRBD2. Written as DNA, the CDR3 is TGTGCCAGCAGCTCTAGCGGGAGGTGGAATGAGCAGTACTTC. It yields the protein CASSSSGRWNEQYF.